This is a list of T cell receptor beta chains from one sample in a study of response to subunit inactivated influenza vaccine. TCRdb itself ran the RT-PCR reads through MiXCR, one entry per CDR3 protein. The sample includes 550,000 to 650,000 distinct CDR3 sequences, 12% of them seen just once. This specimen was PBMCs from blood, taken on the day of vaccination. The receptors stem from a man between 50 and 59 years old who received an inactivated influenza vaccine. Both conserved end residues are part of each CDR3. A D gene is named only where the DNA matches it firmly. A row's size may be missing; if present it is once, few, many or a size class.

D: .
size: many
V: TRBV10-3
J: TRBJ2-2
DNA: TGTGCCATCGCTCGTTCCAGCGAATACACCGGGGAGCTGTTTTTT
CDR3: CAIARSSEYTGELFF

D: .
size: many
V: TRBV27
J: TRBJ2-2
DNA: TGTGCCAGCAGTTCCTACGGCACACCCGGGGAGCTGTTTTTT
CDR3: CASSSYGTPGELFF

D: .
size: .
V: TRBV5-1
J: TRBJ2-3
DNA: TGCGCCAGCAGCGTGCAGGCCACCGTGATGGATACGCAGTATTTT
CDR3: CASSVQATVMDTQYF

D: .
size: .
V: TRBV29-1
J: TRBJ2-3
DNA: TGCAGCGTTGGGGGAGATACGCAGTATTTT
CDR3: CSVGGDTQYF

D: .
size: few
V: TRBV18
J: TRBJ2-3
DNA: TGTGCCAGCTCACCACAGTACCGATTCACAGATACGCAGTATTTT
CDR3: CASSPQYRFTDTQYF

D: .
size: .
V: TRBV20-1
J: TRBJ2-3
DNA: TGCAGTGCTCACTCACTAAGCACAGATACGCAGTATTTT
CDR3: CSAHSLSTDTQYF

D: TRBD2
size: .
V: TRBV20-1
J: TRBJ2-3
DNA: TGCAGTGCTAGCGGGAGGCCCGATGGCACAGATACGCAGTATTTT
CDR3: CSASGRPDGTDTQYF

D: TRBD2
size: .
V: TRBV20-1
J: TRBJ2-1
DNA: TGCAGTGCTAGGGGTCGGGAGGCAAGCAATGAGCAGTTCTTC
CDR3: CSARGREASNEQFF

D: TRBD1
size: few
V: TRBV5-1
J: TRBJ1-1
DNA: TGCGCCAGCAGCGCCGGACAGGGGGTGTGGGACACTGAAGCTTTCTTT
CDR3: CASSAGQGVWDTEAFF

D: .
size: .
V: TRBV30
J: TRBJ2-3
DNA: TGTGCCTGGAGTACAGGGATAGCTCCAGATACGCAGTATTTT
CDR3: CAWSTGIAPDTQYF

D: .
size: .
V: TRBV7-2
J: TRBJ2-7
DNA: TGTGCCAGCAGCGCGAACCCCTCCTACGAGCAGTACTTC
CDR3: CASSANPSYEQYF

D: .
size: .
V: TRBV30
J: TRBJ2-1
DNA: TGTGCCTGGAGTGGCTACAATGAGCAGTTCTTC
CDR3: CAWSGYNEQFF

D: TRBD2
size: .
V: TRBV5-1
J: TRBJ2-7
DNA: TGCGCCAGCAGACAAGGGACTAGCGGTTCCTACGAGCAGTACTTC
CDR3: CASRQGTSGSYEQYF

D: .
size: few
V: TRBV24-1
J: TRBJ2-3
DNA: TGTGCCACCAGTGATGCTGGAGCGATACCTACGCAGTATTTT
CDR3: CATSDAGAIPTQYF

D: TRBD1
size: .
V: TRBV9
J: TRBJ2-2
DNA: TGTGCCAGCAGCGGCAACCGGGACAGGGGTTACACCGGGAAGCTGTTTTTT
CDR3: CASSGNRDRGYTGKLFF

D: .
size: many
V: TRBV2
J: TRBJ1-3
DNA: TGTGCCAGCAGTGAAGGACGGGGAAACTCTGGAAACACCATATATTTT
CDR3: CASSEGRGNSGNTIYF

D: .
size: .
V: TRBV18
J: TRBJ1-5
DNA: TGTGCCAGCTCACCACAGGCGGGAGGTCAGCCCCAGCATTTT
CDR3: CASSPQAGGQPQHF

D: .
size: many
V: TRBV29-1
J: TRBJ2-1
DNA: TGCAGCGTTAATGTGATAGAACAGTTCTTC
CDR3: CSVNVIEQFF

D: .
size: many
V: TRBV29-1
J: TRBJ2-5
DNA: TGCAGCGTTGGGGTCGGTTCAGAGACCCAGTACTTC
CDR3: CSVGVGSETQYF

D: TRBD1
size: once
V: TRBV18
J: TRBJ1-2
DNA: TGTGCCAGCTCACCAACCGGGACAGGCAACTATGGCTACACCTTC
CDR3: CASSPTGTGNYGYTF

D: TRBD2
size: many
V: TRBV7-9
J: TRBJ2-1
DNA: TGTGCCAGCAGCAAGGGACTAGCGGGAGGCGACAATGAGCAGTTCTTC
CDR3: CASSKGLAGGDNEQFF

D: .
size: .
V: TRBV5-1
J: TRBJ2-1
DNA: TGCGCCAGCAGGTCAGGGACTTCCAACAATGAGCAGTTCTTC
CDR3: CASRSGTSNNEQFF

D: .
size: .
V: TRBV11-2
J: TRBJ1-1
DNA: TGTGCCAGCAGCCCAGACTTGTACACTGAAGCTTTCTTT
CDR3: CASSPDLYTEAFF

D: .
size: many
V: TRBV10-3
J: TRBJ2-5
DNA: TGTGCCATCAGTGTTGCGGAGACCCAGTACTTC
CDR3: CAISVAETQYF

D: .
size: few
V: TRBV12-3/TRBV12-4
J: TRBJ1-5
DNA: TGTGCCAGCAGTTTGGCTGGGCCGCGGCAGCCCCAGCATTTT
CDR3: CASSLAGPRQPQHF

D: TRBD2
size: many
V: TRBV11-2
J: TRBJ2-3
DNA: TGTGCCAGCAGCTTAGTGACCCCTAGCGGGGGGATCACAGATACGCAGTATTTT
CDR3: CASSLVTPSGGITDTQYF

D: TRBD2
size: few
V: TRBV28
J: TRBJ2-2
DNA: TGTGCCAGCAGTTCCAGCGGGAGAGATAACGGGGAGCTGTTTTTT
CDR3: CASSSSGRDNGELFF

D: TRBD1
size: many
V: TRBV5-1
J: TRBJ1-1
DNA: TGCGCCAGCAGCGGCACAGGGGTGAACACTGAAGCTTTCTTT
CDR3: CASSGTGVNTEAFF

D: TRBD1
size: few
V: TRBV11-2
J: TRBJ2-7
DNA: TGTGCCAGCAGTCCGGACAGGGCTCCGCGCGAGCAGTACTTC
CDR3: CASSPDRAPREQYF

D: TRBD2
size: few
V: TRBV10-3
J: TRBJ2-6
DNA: TGTGCCATCCAAAGCGGGAGCTCTGGGGCCAACGTCCTGACTTTC
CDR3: CAIQSGSSGANVLTF

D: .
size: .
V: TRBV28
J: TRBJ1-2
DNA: TGTGCCAGCTCCGTCCGCTGGACGGATAACTATGGCTACACCTTC
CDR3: CASSVRWTDNYGYTF

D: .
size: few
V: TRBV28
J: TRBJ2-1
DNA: TGTGCCAGCATACCTACAGGGACCTACAATGAGCAGTTCTTC
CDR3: CASIPTGTYNEQFF

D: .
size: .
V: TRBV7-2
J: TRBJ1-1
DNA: TGTGCCACCGAACTGCAGGGTTGGGACACTGAAGCTTTCTTT
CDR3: CATELQGWDTEAFF

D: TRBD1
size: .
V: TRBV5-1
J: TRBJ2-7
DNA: TGCGCCAGCAGCTTGGGTGGACAGGCCCCCTACGAGCAGTACTTC
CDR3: CASSLGGQAPYEQYF

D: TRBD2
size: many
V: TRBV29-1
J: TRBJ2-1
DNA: TGCAGCGTCCGGGGGTCTAGCGGGACTAAGAGCTCCTACAATGAGCAGTTCTTC
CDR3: CSVRGSSGTKSSYNEQFF

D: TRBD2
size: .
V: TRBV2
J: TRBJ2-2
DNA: TGTGCCAGCAGTGTCAGCGGGAGGAACACCGGGGAGCTGTTTTTT
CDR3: CASSVSGRNTGELFF

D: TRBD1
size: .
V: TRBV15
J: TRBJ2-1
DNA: TGTGCCACCAGCGATGGACAGGGGAGCTCCTACAATGAGCAGTTCTTC
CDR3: CATSDGQGSSYNEQFF

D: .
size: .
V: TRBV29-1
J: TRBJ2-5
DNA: TGCAGCGTTGACCGGGGTGTCGAGACCCAGTACTTC
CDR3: CSVDRGVETQYF

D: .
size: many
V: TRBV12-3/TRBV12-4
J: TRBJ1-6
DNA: TGTGCCAGCAGTTTCGTTGTGGATAATTCACCCCTCCACTTT
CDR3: CASSFVVDNSPLHF

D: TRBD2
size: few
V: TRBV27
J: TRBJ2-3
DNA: TGTGCCACAGGATGGGGGGGAGCAGATACGCAGTATTTT
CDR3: CATGWGGADTQYF

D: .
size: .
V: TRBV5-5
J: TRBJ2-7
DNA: TGTGCCAGCAGCCCCGATCCGAGTCTGGAGCAGTACTTC
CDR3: CASSPDPSLEQYF

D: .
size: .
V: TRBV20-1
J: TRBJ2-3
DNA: TGCAGTGCTAGACAAATCCCCGCCGGGGGCACAGATACGCAGTATTTT
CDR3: CSARQIPAGGTDTQYF

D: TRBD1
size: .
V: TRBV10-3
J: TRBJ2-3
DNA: TGTGCCATCAGTGAAACCGGACAGGGAGGAGATACGCAGTATTTT
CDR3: CAISETGQGGDTQYF

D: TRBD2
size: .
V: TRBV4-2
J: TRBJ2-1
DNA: TGTGCCAGCAGCCAACAGGGACTAGCGGGGGATAATGAGCAGTTCTTC
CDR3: CASSQQGLAGDNEQFF

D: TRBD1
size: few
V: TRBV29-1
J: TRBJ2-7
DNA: TGCAGCGTTGAATATCGGACAGGGGTGGACTACGAGCAGTACTTC
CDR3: CSVEYRTGVDYEQYF

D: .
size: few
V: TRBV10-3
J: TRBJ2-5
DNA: TGTGCCATCAGCCGGGACTGGCAAGAGACCCAGTACTTC
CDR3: CAISRDWQETQYF

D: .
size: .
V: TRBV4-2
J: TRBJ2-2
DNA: TGTGCCAGCAGCCAAGGTACTTGGGCCCAGAACACCGGGGAGCTGTTTTTT
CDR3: CASSQGTWAQNTGELFF

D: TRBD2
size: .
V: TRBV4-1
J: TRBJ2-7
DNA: TGCGCCAGCAGCCAAGACCAACTAGCGGGAGGACACGAGCAGTACTTC
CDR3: CASSQDQLAGGHEQYF

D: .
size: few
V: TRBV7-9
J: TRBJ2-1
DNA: TGTGTCAGCTTCGGCAATGAGCAGTTCTTC
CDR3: CVSFGNEQFF

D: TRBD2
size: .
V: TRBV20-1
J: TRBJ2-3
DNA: TGCAGTGCTACCCCCACTAGCGGGGGCGTTGTGTGGCAGTATTTT
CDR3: CSATPTSGGVVWQYF

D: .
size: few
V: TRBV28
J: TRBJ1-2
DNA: TGTGCCAGCAGCCGGGACGGGACTATGGCTAACACCTTC
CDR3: CASSRDGTMANTF

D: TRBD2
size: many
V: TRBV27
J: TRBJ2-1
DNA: TGTGCCAGCAGTCACGGACTAGCGGGGTACAATGAGCAGTTCTTC
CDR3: CASSHGLAGYNEQFF

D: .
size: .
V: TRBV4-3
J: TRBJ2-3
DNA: TGCGCCAGCAGCCAAGATAGGTTTGATACGCAGTATTTT
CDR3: CASSQDRFDTQYF

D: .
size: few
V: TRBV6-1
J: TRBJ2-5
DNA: TGTGCCAGCAGCCTCAGGGGGGACGGCGCTAGGACCCAGTACTTC
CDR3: CASSLRGDGARTQYF